This T cell receptor beta chain was captured by sequencing in a study of technical replicates of blood from a few donors. Clones were read by immunoSEQ multiplex PCR, and TCRdb kept only the in-frame ones, dropping some. The sample lists 70,000 or so clones; about 90% were seen once. From germline, CDR1 is MNHNS and CDR2 SASEGT. The ends lost 4 bases at V and 4 bases at J; junction bases unmatched: 9. This CDR3 is built from 15 residues. This clone appeared once. The TCR comes from a human donor in good health. The specimen sequenced was T cells isolated from PBMCs. The chain employs TRBV6-1 and TRBJ1-2, with TRBD1 identical over 7 bases. CDR3 region: CASSGFGTAVYGYTF. The DNA for the CDR3 is TGTGCCAGCAGTGGCTTTGGGACAGCGGTCTATGGCTACACCTTC.